The sequence of this T cell receptor (beta chain) was determined in a study of metastatic and nonmetastatic thyroid tumors. Through MiXCR, TCRdb re-clonotyped the PCR reads. Of 50,000 to 70,000 clones detected, more than 3.5% appear once; the ten largest clones hold around 20%. Before thyroid surgery, none of the patients had received any treatment. Of note for this clone: A read error may produce the germline difference seen at one junction end.

The CDR3 is 14 residues long. Germline V gene lookup returns CDR1 MDHEN and CDR2 SYDVKM. The clonotype was recovered from a female donor with papillary thyroid cancer or a benign thyroid nodule (not recorded which). Some clones in this sample may be carry-over from other donors' samples. Material: blood. The chain links TRBV28 to TRBJ1-2; 8 bases are a match to TRBD1. CDR3 sequence: CVSSLVQGARGNTF. In DNA form, the CDR3 reads TGTGTCAGCAGTTTGGTTCAGGGGGCGCGTGGCAACACCTTC.